This entry features one T cell receptor (beta chain) sequence. This sample stems from a study of blood T cell repertoires in COVID-19. The data were produced by immunoSEQ multiplex PCR, yet TCRdb's version contains in-frame clones alone and is incomplete. This repertoire shows a few hundred thousand clones, less than 85% found once; its top ten account for around 2.9%. Germline V gene sequence: CDR1 SEHNR, CDR2 FQNEAQ (reference sequence). The CDR3 has 15 amino acids. V lost 5 bases and J lost 7; bases outside the gene matches: 6. The sample taken for sequencing was peripheral blood. This chain uses TRBV7-9 with TRBJ1-4; 11 positions match TRBD1. This TCR came from a woman aged 18 to 35 with acute or convalescent COVID-19. In DNA, the CDR3 is TGTGCCAGCAGCACCGGGACAGGGGGATTTGAAAAACTGTTTTTT. Protein product: CASSTGTGGFEKLFF.